The 19 T cell receptor beta chains presented below share a single source sample, sequenced in a study of CD8 T cells in ankylosing spondylitis. Study-wide results and caveats: Within ankylosing spondylitis blood, a TCR beta motif made up of several highly homologous variants appeared to be characteristic.

TCRdb passed the 5' RACE reads through MiXCR, listing each CDR3 protein once. Of hundreds of thousands of distinct CDR3 sequences in the sample, roughly 10% were seen once. Antigens for these TCRs are unknown. The sequencing sample was made of blood, either unsorted or a sorted T cell fraction (not recorded which). These receptors all stem from a male donor with ankylosing spondylitis.

There are a few counts of this clonotype. The genes are TRBV12-3 or TRBV12-4 and TRBJ1-1; no reliable D call. Trimming removed 3 bases at V and 11 bases at J, with 13 bases between. This CDR3 has 12 amino acids. The CDR3 here is CASSLPPGAAFF. The CDR3 bases are TGTGCCAGCAGTTTGCCCCCGGGTGCCGCTTTCTTT.

The chain carries TRBV20-1 and TRBJ2-1; 11 bases map to TRBD2. The germline gives CDR1 DFQATT, CDR2 SNEGSKA (reference sequence). The CDR3 is 14 residues long. V gave up 5 bases and J gave up 7 bases; unmatched junction bases: 7. The CDR3 DNA follows: TGCAGTGCTGTTTCGACTAGCGGGGCAAATGAGCAGTTCTTC. Its protein product is CSAVSTSGANEQFF.

The chain recombines TRBV6-2 or TRBV6-3 with TRBJ2-1; 7 positions agree with TRBD2. Germline assignment: CDR1 MNHEY and CDR2 SVGEGT. V dropped 0 bases and J dropped 6; count of bases not matched to a gene: 8. The CDR3 is 16 residues long. CDR3 residues: CASSYSMSAGRNEQFF. The CDR3 DNA reads as TGTGCCAGCAGTTACTCGATGTCAGCGGGGCGCAATGAGCAGTTCTTC.

This clonotype was counted many times. The rearrangement links TRBV5-1 to TRBJ1-5; TRBD1 might be the D (5 bases). The CDR3 runs to 15 residues. The ends were cut back, 4 bases at V and 6 bases at J, with 17 bases in the middle. Germline V CDR1 and CDR2: SGHRS, YFSETQ. CDR3 region: CASSLKGDEGQPQHF. The CDR3 coding sequence is TGCGCCAGCAGCCTGAAAGGGGATGAGGGTCAGCCCCAGCATTTT.

The CDR3 reads CASSLVGFKGFGYTF. The CDR3 DNA reads as TGCGCCAGCAGCTTGGTGGGATTTAAAGGCTTTGGCTACACCTTC. The J gene is TRBJ1-2, the V gene TRBV5-1, with D hard to call. CDR3 length: 15 amino acids. V lost 0 bases to trimming and J lost 7 bases, with 16 bases between them. The V gene's germline CDR1 is SGHRS and CDR2 YFSETQ.

This clonotype was found many times. The chain uses TRBV20-1 and TRBJ1-1, with 7 bases identical to TRBD1. CDR1 is DFQATT, CDR2 SNEGSKA, per germline (reference sequence). There are 13 residues in the CDR3. The ends lost 5 bases at V and 5 bases at J; junction bases unmatched: 8. The CDR3 nucleotides are TGCAGTGCTTCCCAGGGGGTTTGGACTGAAGCTTTCTTT. Translation gives CSASQGVWTEAFF.

This clonotype was detected a few times. The chain joins TRBV25-1 to TRBJ2-1; D perhaps matches TRBD2 (6 bases). In germline, CDR1 is MGHDK, CDR2 SYGVNS. Trimming took off 4 bases at V and 6 bases at J, with 22 bases between the two ends. The CDR3 is 17 amino acids. CDR3: CASSGPPPAGKGNEQFF. The CDR3 DNA reads TGTGCCAGCAGTGGGCCCCCCCCCGCGGGAAAAGGCAATGAGCAGTTCTTC.

The rearrangement uses TRBV5-6 and TRBJ1-1; D is unresolved. CDR3 length: 15 amino acids. CDR1 is SGHDT and CDR2 is YYEEEE in the germline V gene. Trimming shortened V by 0 bases and J by 8 bases, and 17 bases separated the two germline ends. The CDR3 loop is CASSLGFVSSDEAFF. CDR3 nucleotide sequence: TGTGCCAGCAGCTTGGGGTTTGTGAGCAGCGACGAAGCTTTCTTT.

This chain joins TRBV4-3 and TRBJ2-1; 7 bases are a match to TRBD2. V shed 0 bases, J shed 10 bases, and the junction held 3 bases outside the gene matches. Germline CDR1 and CDR2: LGHNA and YSLEER. The CDR3 sequence is 13 residues long. CDR3 sequence reads: CASSQEFGGEQFF. CDR3 bases: TGCGCCAGCAGCCAAGAATTCGGGGGGGAGCAGTTCTTC.

This chain uses TRBV5-1 with TRBJ2-3, with TRBD2 matching over 9 bases. Looked up from germline, CDR1 is SGHRS and CDR2 is YFSETQ. The V and J ends lost 0 bases and 3 bases, in that order; junction bases with no gene match: 2. The CDR3 is 15 amino acids. The CDR3 loop is CASSLASGITDTQYF. The CDR3 coding sequence is TGCGCCAGCAGCTTGGCTAGCGGGATAACAGATACGCAGTATTTT.

This rearrangement joins TRBV7-9 to TRBJ2-5; 7 nucleotides align to TRBD2. Germline-derived CDR1 and CDR2 are SEHNR and FQNEAQ (reference sequence). After removal of 5 bases from V and 1 base from J, the junction contained 10 bases not matched to a gene. The CDR3 contains 16 residues. CDR3 region: CASSPRTGTIQETQYF. The DNA of the CDR3 is TGTGCCAGCAGCCCAAGAACGGGGACTATCCAAGAGACCCAGTACTTC.

There are many counts of this clonotype. The CDR3 reads CASSPLPNRAGSSYNEQFF. The CDR3 DNA is TGTGCCAGCAGCCCTCTCCCTAATAGGGCGGGTAGCTCCTACAATGAGCAGTTCTTC. The V and J genes are TRBV4-2 and TRBJ2-1; a weak D match, TRBD2 (5 bases). V was shortened by 4 bases and J by 0 bases, with 22 bases between the two germline ends. Germline V gives CDR1 LGHNA, CDR2 YNFKEQ. The CDR3 covers 19 residues.

This clonotype was seen only a few times. This chain connects TRBV28 to TRBJ2-1; 9 bases match TRBD2. CDR3 length equals 15 residues. The germline gives CDR1 MDHEN, CDR2 SYDVKM. The junction had 6 bases not matched to a gene; V was cut back by 7 bases and J by 2 bases. The CDR3 spells CASTKGLAAYNEQFF. For the CDR3, the DNA is TGTGCCAGCACCAAGGGACTAGCAGCCTACAATGAGCAGTTCTTC.

This clonotype came up many times. CDR3 bases: TGCAGCGTCGCGACAGGGAACCAAGAGACCCAGTACTTC. Residues: CSVATGNQETQYF. The chain joins TRBV29-1 to TRBJ2-5; 7 bases match TRBD1. The CDR3 totals 13 residues. Trimming at V came to 6 bases and at J to 0 bases, leaving 4 bases not matched to a gene. Germline V gene data show CDR1 as SQVTM and CDR2 as ANQGSEA.

This clonotype was observed a handful of times. The chain links TRBV20-1 to TRBJ1-1, with 7 bases aligning to TRBD1. The CDR3 runs 13 residues. Germline V gives CDR1 DFQATT, CDR2 SNEGSKA (reference sequence). CDR3 sequence: CRAHRGRNTEAFF. The DNA of the CDR3 is TGCAGAGCACACAGGGGCAGGAACACTGAAGCTTTCTTT.

The chain links TRBV5-5 to TRBJ2-5; 10 positions agree with TRBD1. Germline V CDR1 and CDR2: SGHKS, YYEKEE (reference sequence). V lost 4 bases and J lost 4; bases outside the gene matches: 10. The CDR3 is made up of 16 amino acids. CDR3 bases: TGTGCCAGCAGCGACCTGACAGGGGGCGTAATAGAGACCCAGTACTTC. It specifies CASSDLTGGVIETQYF.

Only a few counts were recorded for this clonotype. The rearrangement links TRBV6-1 to TRBJ2-1; 13 bases are shared with TRBD2. V trimming: 7 bases; J trimming: 3 bases; junction bases outside the gene matches: 6. CDR1 and CDR2 (germline): MNHNS, SASEGT. The CDR3 consists of 16 residues. The CDR3, as DNA: TGTGCCAGCATTCAACTAGCGGGGGGGGTCTACAATGAGCAGTTCTTC. It is translated as CASIQLAGGVYNEQFF.

The gene calls are TRBV9 and TRBJ2-1, with 7 bases that match TRBD2. This CDR3 has 15 residues. V was clipped by 0 bases and J by 8 bases; unmatched bases: 8. Looked up from germline, CDR1 is SGDLS and CDR2 is YYNGEE. For the CDR3, the DNA is TGTGCCAGCAGCGTAGGCGCGGGAGTATCTCATGAGCAGTTCTTC. Protein: CASSVGAGVSHEQFF.

The V gene is TRBV7-6, the J gene TRBJ1-4, with D unclear. V was shortened by 5 bases and J by 8 bases, with 9 bases between the two germline ends. Germline-derived CDR1 and CDR2 are SGHVS and FNYEAQ. CDR3 length equals 12 residues. The chain's CDR3 is CASSQAGEKLFF. In nucleotides, the CDR3 is TGTGCCAGCAGCCAAGCGGGGGAAAAACTGTTTTTT.